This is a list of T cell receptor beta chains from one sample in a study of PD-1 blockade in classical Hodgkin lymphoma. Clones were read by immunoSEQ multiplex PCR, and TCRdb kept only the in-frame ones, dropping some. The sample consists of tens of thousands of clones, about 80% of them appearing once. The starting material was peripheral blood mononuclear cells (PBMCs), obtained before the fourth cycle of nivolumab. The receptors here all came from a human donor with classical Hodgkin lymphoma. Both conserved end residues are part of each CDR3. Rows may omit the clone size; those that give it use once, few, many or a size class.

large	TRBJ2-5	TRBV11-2	CASSLVGNPRETQYF
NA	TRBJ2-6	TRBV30	CAWSWAGSGANVLTF
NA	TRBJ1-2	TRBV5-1	CASSRGDRDYGYTF
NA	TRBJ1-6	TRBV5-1	CASSLAGGPNSPLHF
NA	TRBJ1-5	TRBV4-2	CASSQDRGQGGQPQHF
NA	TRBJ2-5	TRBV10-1	CASSAASGETQYF
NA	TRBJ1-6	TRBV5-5	CASSFRGGTPLHF
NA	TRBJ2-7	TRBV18	CASSRGGTSGYEQYF
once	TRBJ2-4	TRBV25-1	CASSEAQGRRGVIQYF
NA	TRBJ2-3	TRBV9	CASSGGLAEDTQYF
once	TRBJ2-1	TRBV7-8	CASSSRRTGLIAGRFF
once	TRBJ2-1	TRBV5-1	CASSLDSRTNEQFF
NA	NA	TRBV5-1	CASSSGASEQYF
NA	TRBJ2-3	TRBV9	CASSPRRTSLGDTQYF
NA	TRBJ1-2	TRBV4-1	CASSQAQGSQPYGHTF
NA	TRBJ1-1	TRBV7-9	CASSLVAEAFF
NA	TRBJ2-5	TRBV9	CASSMGQGGTQYF
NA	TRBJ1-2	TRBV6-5	CASSSSERGYGYTF
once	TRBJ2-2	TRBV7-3	CASSLRGGTGELFF
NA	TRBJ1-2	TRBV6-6	CASSLSWGYTF
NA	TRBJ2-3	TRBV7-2	CASSLASLPTSTRDTQYF
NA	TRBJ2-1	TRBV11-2	CASTSPGTGAYNEQFF
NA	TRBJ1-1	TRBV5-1	CASSLMQGEAFF
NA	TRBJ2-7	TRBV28	CASSKTESSSSYEQYF
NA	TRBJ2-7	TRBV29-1	CSVWEFPPYEQYF
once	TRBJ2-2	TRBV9	CASSVDMNGITGELFF
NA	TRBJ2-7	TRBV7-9	CASSFLAGAGSYEQYF
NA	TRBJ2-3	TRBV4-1	CASSHFSGQDTQYF
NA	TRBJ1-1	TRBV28	CASSRPRQVPTEAFF
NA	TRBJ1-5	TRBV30	CAFQRGSNQPQHF
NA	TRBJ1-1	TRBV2	CASTTGVNTEAFF
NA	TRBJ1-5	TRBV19	CASHQTATGLRNQPQHF
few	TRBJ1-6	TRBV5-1	CASSFEGRNSPLHF
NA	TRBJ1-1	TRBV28	CASSSTVNTEAFF
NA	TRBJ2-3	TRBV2	CASSETDTQYF
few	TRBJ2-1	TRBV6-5	CASSVAGGIHEQFF
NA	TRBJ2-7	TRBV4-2	CASSLLETDITYEQYF
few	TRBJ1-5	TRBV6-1	CASSQWLNSNQPQHF
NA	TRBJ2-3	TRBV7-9	CASSRRDGSLTDTQYF
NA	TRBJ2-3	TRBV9	CASSVVIAGDWDTQYF
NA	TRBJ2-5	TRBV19	CASSVDRGPQYF
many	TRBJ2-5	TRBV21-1	CASSKAGETQYF
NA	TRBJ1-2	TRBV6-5	CASSYSAGAGYYGYTF